This T cell receptor (beta chain) was retrieved from a study of cytomegalovirus exposure and HLA in healthy donors. The CDR3 sequence is 16 residues long. With 5 bases removed from V and 2 bases from J, the gap between germline ends came to 16 bases. The germline V gene has CDR1 LNHDA and CDR2 SQIVND (reference sequence). Overall study findings and caveats: Later, an analysis showed that TCR beta chains associated with HLA were more clonally expanded than others that were equally common. TCR beta chains numbering more than 150 were designated cytomegalovirus-associated.

Comments on this clone: Its antigen is unidentified.

PCR used 60 Vbeta primers and 13 Jbeta primers. Assay used: immunoSEQ multiplex PCR; TCRdb lists only in-frame clones, some missing. The sample records about 97,000 clones, 81% being singletons. J is TRBJ1-5 and V is TRBV19; tentatively, D is TRBD1 (6 bases). Material: PBMCs. The origin of this receptor is a man in his forties in good health and CMV-seropositive. The CDR3 here is CASSHFRGSRNQPQHF. As DNA, the CDR3 is TGTGCCAGTAGTCACTTCAGGGGCTCTCGCAATCAGCCCCAGCATTTT.